Here is one TCR beta chain with its context. The cohort comprised adults aged roughly 18 to 90 years residing in 20 to 30 US areas. Two negative PCRs, clearance, or symptom resolution had been documented for recovered Cohort 3 donors. The table came from immunoSEQ multiplex PCR; TCRdb's copy has only in-frame clones and leaves some out. The sample lists approximately 300,000 clones, 75% to 90% occurring once. The data are from a study of blood T cell repertoires in COVID-19. V was clipped by 3 bases and J by 1 base, with 6 bases between them. The CDR3 covers 13 residues. Germline CDR1 and CDR2: SNHLY and FYNNEI.

V gene TRBV2 combines with J gene TRBJ2-5, with unresolved D. The sample taken for sequencing was PBMCs or T cells enriched from blood (not recorded which). This receptor was identified in a man in his sixties who had recovered from COVID-19. CDR3 region: CASSDNTQETQYF. The CDR3 nucleotides are TGTGCCAGCAGTGACAACACCCAAGAGACCCAGTACTTC.